The table lists the clone carrying this T cell receptor beta chain with many counts. The antigen remains undetermined. These data belong to a study of T cells in Graves' hyperthyroidism and ophthalmopathy. Template material for amplifying TCR beta CDR3 regions consisted of RNA transcripts. The primer set for the first-round RT-PCR of the TCR CDR3 was HTBI. Each CDR3 protein is one row after TCRdb ran MiXCR on the multiplex PCR reads. Among approximately 690,000 distinct CDR3 sequences listed, roughly 15% were seen once. Germline CDR1 and CDR2: KGHDR and SFDVKD. This CDR3 has 12 amino acids. V was clipped by 10 bases and J by 3 bases, with 12 bases between them. Study outcomes and limitations: Most clonotypes that expanded in the thyroid above 0.001 also showed up in blood.

The sample comprised blood. J is TRBJ2-7 and V is TRBV24-1, with D maybe TRBD1 (6 bases). The TCR comes from a woman between 45 and 65 years old with Graves' ophthalmopathy. The CDR3 DNA sequence: TGTGCCACTCAGGACAGACACTACGAGCAGTACTTC. This encodes CATQDRHYEQYF.